One sample yielded the 17 T cell receptor beta chains listed below, sequenced in a study of regulatory T cells in long-lasting Graves disease listed by TCRdb under 2021. The library was produced with multiplex PCR. The sequencer listed for this sample is Illumina HiSeq 4000. iRepertoire HTBI primers and Arm-PCR amplification of CDR3 regions were used to construct TCR beta libraries. TCRdb reprocessed the public reads (quality trimming at Q25 with fastp, clone calling with MiXCR) and kept in-frame beta chains. Each entry is one CDR3 protein sequence, shown with its most common DNA and genes. In all, the sample holds 430,000 or so distinct CDR3 sequences, and roughly 23% of those were seen once. Of the sample, roughly an eighth falls within the top ten clones. The time point label of this sample denotes: persistent/refractory GD, antithyroid drugs over 5 years with positive TRAb. RNA was extracted from PBMCs in TRIzol for both TCR sequencing and RNA sequencing.

The sample consisted of peripheral blood mononuclear cells (PBMCs), taken when the disease was refractory, from a patient treated with antithyroid drugs. The receptors here all came from a female donor with Graves disease.

This CDR3 is CASSAIIGRPNYGYTF. CDR3 nucleotides: TGCGCCAGCAGTGCTATAATCGGAAGGCCAAACTATGGCTACACCTTC. The chain employs TRBV10-2 and TRBJ1-2; no clear D gene. The CDR3 consists of 16 residues. The germline V gene has CDR1 WSHSY and CDR2 SAAADI. V lost 4 bases and J 2 bases, leaving 17 bases between the germline ends.

This clonotype was detected only a few times. V is TRBV10-3 and J is TRBJ2-5; TRBD2 agrees at 10 bases. Trimming took 4 bases from V and 4 from J; bases not matched to a gene: 9. This CDR3 region has 16 residues. CDR1 is ENHRY and CDR2 is SYGVKD in the germline V gene. The CDR3 is CAISAQASGRVETQYF. The CDR3 DNA sequence: TGTGCCATCAGTGCGCAGGCTAGCGGGAGAGTAGAGACCCAGTACTTC.

This chain connects TRBV5-1 to TRBJ1-3; D may be TRBD1 (5 bases). Germline V CDR1 and CDR2: SGHRS, YFSETQ. The CDR3 runs 15 residues. V was shortened by 0 bases and J by 0 bases, with 7 bases between the two germline ends. The CDR3: CASSLAGASGNTIYF. The CDR3 DNA sequence: TGCGCCAGCAGCTTGGCCGGGGCCTCTGGAAACACCATATATTTT.

This clonotype was detected ten times or more. The gene calls are TRBV2 and TRBJ2-2, with D perhaps being TRBD1 or TRBD2 (5 bases each). V lost 7 bases and J lost 5, with 17 bases in between. CDR1 is SNHLY and CDR2 is FYNNEI in the germline V gene. The CDR3 is made up of 15 amino acids. The CDR3 loop is CASTVGGSGTGELFF. The DNA of the CDR3 is TGTGCCAGCACTGTTGGGGGTAGTGGTACCGGGGAGCTGTTTTTT.

This clonotype has a count of ten or more. This chain connects TRBV20-1 to TRBJ2-7, with D hard to call. Germline assignment: CDR1 DFQATT and CDR2 SNEGSKA (reference sequence). The CDR3 is made up of 10 amino acids. V lost 6 bases, J lost 7 bases, and 10 bases lay in between. In DNA form, the CDR3 reads TGCAGTGCCGGTTTGGGGGAGCAGTACTTC. It is translated as CSAGLGEQYF.

This chain joins TRBV20-1 and TRBJ2-5; 14 bases line up with TRBD2. Germline V gene sequence: CDR1 DFQATT, CDR2 SNEGSKA (reference sequence). V gave up 5 bases and J gave up 4 bases; unmatched junction bases: 12. CDR3 length equals 17 residues. Written as DNA, the CDR3 is TGCAGTGCTGCCGATCCGGGACTAGCGGGAGTTGTAGAGACCCAGTACTTC. This codes for CSAADPGLAGVVETQYF.

This clonotype was seen ten or more times. CDR3 sequence reads: CASRIRRVSYEQYF. CDR3 nucleotide sequence: TGTGCCAGCAGGATCCGAAGGGTCTCCTACGAGCAGTACTTC. The rearrangement links TRBV28 to TRBJ2-7, with D uncertain. CDR1 MDHEN and CDR2 SYDVKM come from the germline V gene. CDR3 length equals 14 residues. Trimming removed 6 bases from V and 0 bases from J, with 12 bases in between. Full variable domain (remainder filled in from reference TRBV28 and TRBJ2-7): DVKVTQSSRYLVKRTGEKVFLECVQDMDHENMFWYRQDPGLGLRLIYFSYDVKMKEKGDIPEGYSVSREKKERFSLILESASTNQTSMYLCASRIRRVSYEQYFGPGTRLTVT.

The chain combines TRBV28 with TRBJ1-5; 11 bases agree with TRBD1. The J segment lost 0 bases and the V segment lost 3 bases, leaving 4 bases of the junction unmatched. This CDR3 region has 17 residues. CDR1 is MDHEN, CDR2 SYDVKM, per germline. Here the CDR3 reads CASSFSGQGDSNQPQHF. DNA of the CDR3: TGTGCCAGCAGTTTTTCGGGACAGGGGGATAGCAATCAGCCCCAGCATTTT.

This clonotype was seen repeatedly, ten times or more. The V and J genes are TRBV7-2 and TRBJ2-7; perhaps TRBD1 as D (6 bases). The CDR3 is 13 amino acids. Between the trimmed V and J ends, which lost 1 base and 6 bases, there was a span of 10 bases. Germline loops: CDR1 SGHTA, CDR2 FQGNSA. CDR3 bases: TGTGCCAGCAGCTTAGGGCCAGGGGCCGAGCAGTACTTC. It yields the protein CASSLGPGAEQYF.

This clonotype has only a few counts. A junction boundary mismatches the germline segment, possibly from a read error. This rearrangement joins TRBV18 to TRBJ2-3, with no clear D. Germline CDR1 reads KGHSH; CDR2 reads LQKENI. The length of the CDR3 is 14 residues. CDR3 coding DNA: TGTGCCAGCTCACCACCGGGTTTAGACGACAACCAACATTTT. Translation: CASSPPGLDDNQHF.

This clonotype showed up just a few times. This chain links TRBV6-1 with TRBJ2-7; 7 bases match TRBD1. Germline loops: CDR1 MNHNS, CDR2 SASEGT. V trimming: 6 bases; J trimming: 2 bases; junction bases outside the gene matches: 10. The length of the CDR3 is 15 residues. DNA of the CDR3: TGTGCCAGCAGCCTGAGACAGGGTGCCACCTACGAGCAGTACTTC. Amino acid sequence: CASSLRQGATYEQYF.

This clonotype was counted at least ten times. The rearrangement links TRBV12-3 or TRBV12-4 to TRBJ2-2; D remains unclear. The CDR3 runs to 15 residues. V dropped 5 bases and J dropped 1 base, with 11 bases sitting between them. CDR3 sequence reads: CASSPPLGNTGELFF. As DNA, the CDR3 is TGTGCCAGCAGTCCTCCTCTAGGGAACACCGGGGAGCTGTTTTTT.

This clonotype was picked up many times. The chain combines TRBV2 with TRBJ1-1; D is unresolved. This CDR3 contains 8 residues. Germline lookup yields CDR1 SNHLY and CDR2 FYNNEI. V lost 8 bases and J lost 6, with 1 base in between. CDR3 in amino acids: CASAEAFF. CDR3 nucleotide sequence: TGTGCCAGCGCTGAAGCTTTCTTT.

In this sample, this clonotype turned up many times. The genes are TRBV28 and TRBJ1-2; D gene unclear. This CDR3 region has 16 residues. From germline, CDR1 is MDHEN and CDR2 SYDVKM. V was clipped by 6 bases and J by 2 bases, with 19 bases between them. As DNA, the CDR3 is TGTGCCAGCAGAGGAGTGGTCGGGAGATACAACTATGGCTACACCTTC. It translates to CASRGVVGRYNYGYTF.

Only a few counts were recorded for this clonotype. V and J are TRBV19 and TRBJ1-5; 9 nucleotides line up with TRBD1. V lost 5 bases and J lost 6; bases outside the gene matches: 11. Germline CDR1 LNHDA, CDR2 SQIVND (reference sequence). This CDR3 has 16 residues. This CDR3 is CASSPKDRGLFQPQHF. CDR3 bases: TGTGCCAGTAGTCCAAAGGACAGGGGACTCTTTCAGCCCCAGCATTTT.

Many counts were recorded for this clonotype. V usage is TRBV28 and J usage is TRBJ2-6, with 9 bases matching TRBD2. The germline gives CDR1 MDHEN, CDR2 SYDVKM. Losses at the gene ends were 6 bases for V and 0 bases for J; bases not matched to a gene: 12. This CDR3 region has 19 residues. As DNA, the CDR3 is TGTGCCAGCAGGCCCCGGGCTAGCGGGATATACTCTGGGGCCAACGTCCTGACTTTC. Residues: CASRPRASGIYSGANVLTF.

This clonotype has a count of ten or more. The chain employs TRBV28 and TRBJ2-2, with D unresolved. This CDR3 is built from 14 residues. The V and J ends lost 10 bases and 4 bases respectively, with 16 bases between them. The germline V gene encodes CDR1 MDHEN and CDR2 SYDVKM. The CDR3 sequence: CATLGQVGTGELFF. For the CDR3, the DNA is TGTGCCACCCTAGGGCAGGTCGGCACCGGGGAGCTGTTTTTT.